A single sample is the source of the 23 T cell receptor beta chains below, sequenced in a study of Ad26.COV2.S vaccination and SARS-CoV-2 variants. The sample's treatment: about 20 received Ad26.COV2.S at low or high dose, single or two shots; about five received placebo; per-sample allocation not given. Day 63 after the first vaccine or placebo injection was the time point for sampling. Measured with immunoSEQ multiplex PCR; TCRdb has only the in-frame clones, and not every one. The sample consists of a few hundred thousand clones, approximately 91% of them appearing once. Material: peripheral blood, obtained in a trial of Ad26.COV2.S vaccine versus placebo. The receptors derive from a person between 18 and 60 years old who received the Ad26.COV2.S COVID-19 vaccine or a placebo.

Comment on this clone: In the same sample, other DNA sequences code for this CDR3. The V gene is TRBV5-1, the J gene TRBJ2-5; D possibly corresponds to TRBD2 (5 bases). The ends were cut back, 4 bases at V and 5 bases at J, with 9 bases in the middle. Per germline, CDR1 SGHRS and CDR2 YFSETQ. The CDR3 is 12 amino acids. CDR3 coding DNA: TGCGCCAGCAGCCCAGGCGGGGAGACCCAGTACTTC. It translates to CASSPGGETQYF.

The genes are TRBV20-1 and TRBJ1-2; 9 nucleotides agree with TRBD1. This CDR3 region has 13 residues. The V gene's germline CDR1 is DFQATT and CDR2 SNEGSKA (reference sequence). The V segment lost 3 bases and the J segment 7 bases; nucleotides outside the gene matches: 6. CDR3 residues: CSASLGQGSGYTF. CDR3 nucleotide sequence: TGCAGTGCTAGTCTAGGACAGGGGTCTGGCTACACCTTC.

The chain joins TRBV11-2 to TRBJ2-7, with 8 bases identical to TRBD2. Germline CDR1 reads SGHAT; CDR2 reads FQNNGV. The CDR3 covers 15 residues. V was pared by 1 base and J by 5 bases, with 7 bases of the junction left unmatched. CDR3 sequence (DNA): TGTGCCAGCAGCTTAGCGGGAGGGTCTATTAACGAGCAGTACTTC. It specifies CASSLAGGSINEQYF. The whole variable domain, filled in from reference TRBV11-2 and TRBJ2-7, reads EAGVAQSPRYKIIEKRQSVAFWCNPISGHATLYWYQQILGQGPKLLIQFQNNGVVDDSQLPKDRFSAERLKGVDSTLKIQPAKLEDSAVYLCASSLAGGSINEQYFGPGTRLTVT.

This chain links TRBV28 with TRBJ1-5; D unresolved. Germline assignment: CDR1 MDHEN and CDR2 SYDVKM. There are 13 residues in the CDR3. The V gene lost 0 bases and the J gene lost 7 bases, with 7 bases spanning the gap. This CDR3 is CASSLWSLQPQHF. The CDR3 nucleotides are TGTGCCAGCAGTTTATGGTCCCTACAGCCCCAGCATTTT.

The chain combines TRBV7-3 with TRBJ2-1, with D perhaps matching TRBD2 (5 bases). The CDR3 sequence is 17 residues long. Between the trimmed V and J ends, which lost 2 bases and 4 bases, there was a span of 18 bases. Per germline, CDR1 SGHTA and CDR2 FQGTGA. CDR3 loop: CASSLFVRSGGYNEQFF. The CDR3 region has the DNA TGTGCCAGCAGCTTATTCGTACGATCCGGAGGTTACAATGAGCAGTTCTTC.

The chain has TRBV6-6 and TRBJ2-1; tentative D call: TRBD2 (6 bases). Per germline, CDR1 MNHNY and CDR2 SVGAGI (reference sequence). V dropped 6 bases and J dropped 2 bases, with 17 bases sitting between them. The length of the CDR3 is 16 residues. The CDR3 nucleotides are TGTGCCAGCAGCTCCGACGGGACGGGGGCCTACAATGAGCAGTTCTTC. Amino acids: CASSSDGTGAYNEQFF.

V usage is TRBV7-8 and J usage is TRBJ2-1; no reliable D call. The CDR3 runs to 16 residues. CDR1 is SGHVS, CDR2 FQNEAQ, per germline. V lost 0 bases and J lost 1, with 10 bases in between. CDR3 in DNA: TGTGCCAGCAGCTTAGCAGGCACAATATCCTACAATGAGCAGTTCTTC. Translated: CASSLAGTISYNEQFF.

The chain joins TRBV30 to TRBJ2-3; 9 bases match TRBD2. The CDR3 runs 16 residues. From germline, CDR1 is GTSNPN and CDR2 SVGIG (reference sequence). V gave up 2 bases and J gave up 5 bases; unmatched junction bases: 11. CDR3 in amino acids: CAWSKGVAGEVDTQYF. The CDR3 nucleotides are TGTGCCTGGAGTAAGGGGGTAGCGGGAGAGGTAGATACGCAGTATTTT. Looking up the rest from reference TRBV30 and TRBJ2-3 gives the full variable domain: SQTIHQWPATLVQPVGSPLSLECTVEGTSNPNLYWYRQAAGRGLQLLFYSVGIGQISSEVPQNLSASRPQDRQFILSSKKLLLSDSGFYLCAWSKGVAGEVDTQYFGPGTRLTVL.

The chain combines TRBV28 with TRBJ1-1, with unresolved D. The ends were cut back, 3 bases at V and 4 bases at J, with 9 bases in the middle. Germline loops: CDR1 MDHEN, CDR2 SYDVKM. CDR3 length: 13 amino acids. The CDR3, as DNA: TGTGCCAGCAGTTTGCTTCTTGGCACTGAAGCTTTCTTT. This encodes CASSLLLGTEAFF.

The chain couples TRBV6-5 to TRBJ1-4; D uncertain. The germline V and J ends were trimmed by 4 bases and 0 bases, with 6 bases remaining between them. In germline, CDR1 is MNHEY, CDR2 SVGAGI. CDR3 size: 14 residues. This chain's CDR3 is CASSSSATNEKLFF. CDR3 coding DNA: TGTGCCAGCAGTTCGTCTGCAACTAATGAAAAACTGTTTTTT.

Written as DNA, the CDR3 is TGTGCCAGCAGCCCGACTAGCGGCACCTACAATGAGCAGTTCTTC. This sequence encodes CASSPTSGTYNEQFF. This chain joins TRBV11-3 and TRBJ2-1; TRBD2 matches at 9 bases. Germline CDR1 and CDR2: SGHNT and YENEEA. The V and J ends lost 5 bases and 2 bases, in that order; junction bases with no gene match: 4. The CDR3 contains 15 residues. Together with reference TRBV11-3 and TRBJ2-1, the CDR3 gives the full variable domain: EAGVVQSPRYKIIEKKQPVAFWCNPISGHNTLYWYLQNLGQGPELLIRYENEEAVDDSQLPKDRFSAERLKGVDSTLKIQPAELGDSAVYLCASSPTSGTYNEQFFGPGTRLTVL.

The chain links TRBV30 to TRBJ1-2; D perhaps matches TRBD1 (5 bases). The CDR3 is 13 amino acids. Deletions cut 2 bases from V and 1 base from J, with 8 bases between. CDR1 GTSNPN and CDR2 SVGIG come from the germline V gene (reference sequence). CDR3 sequence: CAWSRGVNYGYTF. Here the CDR3 DNA reads TGTGCCTGGAGTAGGGGTGTTAACTATGGCTACACCTTC.

This clone came up a few times. The CDR3 nucleotides are TGTGCCAGCAGTTACTTGAGCCCCGGGGAGCTGTTTTTT. Translation: CASSYLSPGELFF. The rearrangement joins TRBV6-2 or TRBV6-3 to TRBJ2-2; unclear D gene. The V end was cut by 1 base, the J end by 6 bases, with 6 bases between. This CDR3 has 13 residues. The germline V gene encodes CDR1 MNHEY and CDR2 SVGEGT.

V and J are TRBV15 and TRBJ2-7; 8 bases map to TRBD2. The CDR3 is 13 amino acids. Germline V CDR1 and CDR2: LNHNV, YYDKDF (reference sequence). With 6 bases clipped from V and 3 bases from J, the junction kept 4 bases outside the gene matches. In DNA form, the CDR3 reads TGTGCCACCAGTAGCGGGGACCTCTACGAGCAGTACTTC. Translated: CATSSGDLYEQYF.

Only one count was recorded for this clone. The chain couples TRBV4-3 to TRBJ2-5; weak D call: TRBD2 (5 bases). V shed 1 base and J shed 5 bases, with 17 bases lying between them. The germline V gene has CDR1 LGHNA and CDR2 YSLEER. The CDR3 covers 16 residues. Here the CDR3 DNA reads TGCGCCAGCAGCCAAGGGTCCGGGGTGGGCATGGAGACCCAGTACTTC. This gives the protein CASSQGSGVGMETQYF.

CDR3 amino acids: CASESQAPSYEQYF. CDR3 coding DNA: TGTGCTAGTGAGTCCCAGGCCCCCTCCTACGAGCAGTACTTC. The chain has TRBV12-5 and TRBJ2-7; no clear D. CDR1 and CDR2 (germline): LGHNT, FRNRAP. The CDR3 sequence is 14 residues long. Deletions cut 7 bases from V and 0 bases from J, with 13 bases between.

The genes are TRBV27 and TRBJ2-2, with TRBD2 matching over 9 bases. There are 15 residues in the CDR3. J was trimmed by 7 bases and V by 6 bases; bases with no gene match: 9. CDR1 is MNHEY, CDR2 SMNVEV, per germline (reference sequence). DNA of the CDR3: TGTGCCAGCAGCCTAACTAGCGGGCAATTCGGGGAGCTGTTTTTT. It is translated as CASSLTSGQFGELFF.

The genes are TRBV7-9 and TRBJ2-3; possibly TRBD1 for D (6 bases). Germline CDR1 is SEHNR and CDR2 is FQNEAQ (reference sequence). Trimming removed 5 bases at V and 0 bases at J, with 18 bases between. The CDR3 is made up of 17 amino acids. The CDR3 DNA reads TGTGCCAGCAGCCTTTATCCTAGACAGGCCAGCACAGATACGCAGTATTTT. Amino acid sequence: CASSLYPRQASTDTQYF.

Concerning this clone itself: Other DNA sequences in this specimen translate into the identical CDR3. The genes are TRBV28 and TRBJ1-5; maybe TRBD1 (5 bases). Trimming shortened V by 4 bases and J by 2 bases, and 12 bases separated the two germline ends. The CDR3 is 15 residues long. The germline gives CDR1 MDHEN, CDR2 SYDVKM. CDR3 sequence reads: CASSSAGRGNQPQHF. The CDR3 bases are TGTGCCAGCAGTTCCGCAGGGAGGGGCAATCAGCCCCAGCATTTT. Using reference TRBV28 and TRBJ1-5 for the parts outside the CDR3, the full variable domain is DVKVTQSSRYLVKRTGEKVFLECVQDMDHENMFWYRQDPGLGLRLIYFSYDVKMKEKGDIPEGYSVSREKKERFSLILESASTNQTSMYLCASSSAGRGNQPQHFGDGTRLSIL.

The V and J genes are TRBV19 and TRBJ2-5, with 11 bases matching TRBD1. Trimming took 4 bases from V and 4 from J; bases not matched to a gene: 11. This CDR3 is built from 17 residues. The germline CDR1 and CDR2 sequences are LNHDA and SQIVND (reference sequence). CDR3 bases: TGTGCCAGTAGTAGATATCACCGGGACAGGGGGACAGAGACCCAGTACTTC. It yields the protein CASSRYHRDRGTETQYF.

V gene TRBV5-1 combines with J gene TRBJ2-3; no clear D. Germline-derived CDR1 and CDR2 are SGHRS and YFSETQ. The CDR3 covers 14 residues. Trimming shortened V by 6 bases and J by 0 bases, and 11 bases separated the two germline ends. The CDR3 DNA reads TGCGCCAGCACGAGACTGGATAGCACAGATACGCAGTATTTT. Translating gives CASTRLDSTDTQYF.

This rearrangement joins TRBV21-1 to TRBJ2-7. TRBV21-1 is a known pseudogene. The CDR3 has 14 residues. CDR3 sequence: CASSPTPGKNEQYF. Written as DNA, the CDR3 is TGTGCCAGCAGCCCCACCCCTGGTAAGAACGAGCAGTACTTC.

The CDR3 protein is CATEIPGRSSYEQYF. For the CDR3, the DNA is TGTGCCACCGAAATCCCGGGACGGAGCTCCTACGAGCAGTACTTC. This chain joins TRBV6-6 and TRBJ2-7; D assignment may be TRBD1 or TRBD2 (5 bases each). There are 15 residues in the CDR3. Trimming left V 10 bases short and J 0 bases short, with 19 bases between. Germline values: CDR1 MNHNY, CDR2 SVGAGI (reference sequence).